This T cell receptor (beta chain) was found in a study of blood T cell repertoires in COVID-19. The CDR3 has 14 amino acids. Unmatched junction bases numbered 8, after V lost 7 bases and J lost 5 bases. Looked up from germline, CDR1 is SEHNR and CDR2 is FQNEAQ (reference sequence). Clones were sequenced by immunoSEQ multiplex PCR, and TCRdb holds only the in-frame ones, with some missing. The data hold 80,000 or so clones, with approximately 83% observed a single time. The sequence was collected from a human donor in a cohort sampled during active COVID-19. The chain employs TRBV7-9 and TRBJ1-2, with 9 positions matching TRBD1. The sample consisted of peripheral blood. The CDR3 here is CASIRGGTGYGYTF. The CDR3 coding sequence is TGTGCCAGCATCCGGGGCGGGACAGGGTATGGCTACACCTTC.